This T cell receptor (beta chain) was recovered during a study of OX40 agonist ivuxolimab in advanced cancers. In the study overall: Ivuxolimab was a fully human IgG2 agonistic monoclonal antibody targeting the costimulatory receptor OX40 (CD134). Intravenous ivuxolimab was administered to patients every 2 weeks at six dose levels: 0.01, 0.1, 0.3, 1.5, 3 and 10 mg/kg. Of the roughly 50 dose-escalation patients, hepatocellular carcinoma was present in roughly 19, melanoma in approximately 15, renal cell carcinoma in 9 and head and neck cancer in 9. In the dose-escalation cohort, roughly four fifths of patients were male, and the mean age was approximately 60 years, with a range of about 23 to 90. Patients were allowed to have had prior anti-PD-1, anti-PD-L1 or anti-CTLA-4 therapy, and 40% of the dose-escalation patients had been treated with checkpoint inhibitors. Partial responses occurred in three dose-escalation patients: two with cutaneous melanoma and one with hepatocellular carcinoma. The purpose of peripheral TCRbeta sequencing was to test whether ivuxolimab changed TCR sequence diversity and led to clonal T-cell expansion. The paper describes the monotherapy dose-escalation part (N = 52 patients) of the phase I trial of ivuxolimab.

The trial excluded patients who had a history of autoimmune disease or were on systemic immunosuppression. Peripheral blood for TCR sequencing was collected from all dose cohorts at baseline, on cycle 4 day 1, and on cycle 7 day 1. The samples were taken from a phase I, first-in-human, multicenter, open-label dose-escalation trial of ivuxolimab. Adults with locally advanced or metastatic melanoma, renal cell carcinoma, hepatocellular carcinoma or head and neck squamous cell carcinoma were enrolled in the trial. Before TCR sequencing, CD4+ T cells and CD8+ T cells from peripheral blood were sorted into separate populations. As regards this clone: Its antigen is unknown. No much larger clonotype is one base removed from it; base qualities were not supplied.

Genomic DNA was extracted from sorted cells for sequencing of the TCRbeta CDR3 region. The immunoSEQ Assay was used to sequence the TCRbeta CDR3 regions. TCRdb holds this immuneACCESS table with in-frame rearrangements only. Some clones are missing; in checked studies, unresolved V genes explain under half, and the rest has no known cause. The sample yields roughly 44,000 clones; about 89% were counted once. The ten largest clones take up about 13% of the sample. The investigation overall reported the following: After ivuxolimab, expanded clones were on average more numerous among CD8+ T cells than among CD4+ T cells. The antigen specificity of the clonally expanded peripheral T cells was not determined. Low levels of normalized T-cell clonal expansion were also seen in some patients who did not respond. At doses of 0.1 to 3.0 mg/kg, clonal expansion of both CD4+ and CD8+ blood T cells was observed from baseline to week 6. In the 0.1-3.0 mg/kg groups, partial responders had among the lowest normalized peripheral clonal expansion, particularly in CD8+ T cells.

The clonotype originates from an adult with an advanced solid tumor such as melanoma, head and neck, liver or kidney cancer. Specimen: CD4+ or CD8+ T cells sorted from blood, collected in a trial of the OX40 agonist ivuxolimab.

This receptor carries the CDR3 CASSLSAGYYGYTF. Read as DNA, the sequence is TGTGCCAGCAGTTTATCGGCGGGGTACTATGGCTACACCTTC. The V gene is TRBV27 and the J gene is TRBJ1-2, with the D gene uncertain. The CDR3 numbers 14 residues from cysteine through phenylalanine. Just the 42-base CDR3 DNA is kept, in frame starting at base 1. The germline V gene (reference sequence) yields MNHEY for CDR1 and SMNVEV for CDR2. The trim is 0 bases for V and 3 bases for J, with a gap of 8 bases between the germline ends.